This TCR beta chain was documented in a study of Graves' ophthalmopathy and Graves' hyperthyroidism. Ten or more counts support this clonotype. Amplified TCR beta CDR3 regions were obtained using RNA transcripts as template. RT-PCR with HTBI primers came first, then second-round multiplex PCR. MiXCR, run by TCRdb on the multiplex PCR reads, gives a single entry per CDR3 protein. This table has about 740,000 distinct CDR3 sequences, roughly 41% appearing once. Those donors who had ophthalmopathy presented with moderate-to-severe activity, a CAS of ≥3, a NOSPECS of ≥4 and a duration under 3 months. CDR3 size: 15 residues. CDR1 and CDR2 (germline): SGHTA, FQGNSA. After removal of 5 bases from V and 5 bases from J, the junction contained 11 bases not matched to a gene.

Sequenced: peripheral blood. This sequence originates from an adult man with Graves' ophthalmopathy. The chain employs TRBV7-2 and TRBJ2-5; 7 bases match TRBD2. The CDR3 spells CASSAVGGRYETQYF. CDR3 DNA sequence: TGTGCCAGCAGCGCCGTTGGCGGGAGATATGAGACCCAGTACTTC.